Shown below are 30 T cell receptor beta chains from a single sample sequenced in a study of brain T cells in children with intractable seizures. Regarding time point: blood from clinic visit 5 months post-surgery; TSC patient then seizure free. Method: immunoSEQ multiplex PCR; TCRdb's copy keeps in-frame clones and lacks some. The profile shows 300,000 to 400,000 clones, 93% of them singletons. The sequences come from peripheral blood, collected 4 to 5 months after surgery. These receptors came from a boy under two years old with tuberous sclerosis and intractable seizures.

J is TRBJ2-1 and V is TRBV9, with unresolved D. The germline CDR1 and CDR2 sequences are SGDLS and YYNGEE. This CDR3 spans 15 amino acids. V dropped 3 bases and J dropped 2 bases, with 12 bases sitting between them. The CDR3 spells CASSESAYTYNEQFF. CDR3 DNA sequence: TGTGCCAGCAGCGAGAGTGCCTATACCTACAATGAGCAGTTCTTC.

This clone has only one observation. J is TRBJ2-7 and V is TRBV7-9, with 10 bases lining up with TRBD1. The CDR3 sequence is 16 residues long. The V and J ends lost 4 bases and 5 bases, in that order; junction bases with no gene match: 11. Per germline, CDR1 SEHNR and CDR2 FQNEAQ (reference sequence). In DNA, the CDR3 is TGTGCCAGCAGCTCCGGAGGGGGACAGGGGAAAAACGAGCAGTACTTC. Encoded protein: CASSSGGGQGKNEQYF.

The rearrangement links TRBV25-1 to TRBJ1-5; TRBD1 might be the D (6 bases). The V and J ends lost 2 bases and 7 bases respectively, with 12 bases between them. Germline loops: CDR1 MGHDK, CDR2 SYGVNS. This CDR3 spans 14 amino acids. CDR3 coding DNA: TGTGCCAGCAGTGAACTGGGGGGGCACCAGCCCCAGCATTTT. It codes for CASSELGGHQPQHF.

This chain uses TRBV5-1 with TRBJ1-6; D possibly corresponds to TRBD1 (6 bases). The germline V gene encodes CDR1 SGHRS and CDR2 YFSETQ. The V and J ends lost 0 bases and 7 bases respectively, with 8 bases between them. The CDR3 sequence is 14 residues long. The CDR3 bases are TGCGCCAGCAGCTTGGGCGGACAGAATTCACCCCTCCACTTT. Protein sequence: CASSLGGQNSPLHF.

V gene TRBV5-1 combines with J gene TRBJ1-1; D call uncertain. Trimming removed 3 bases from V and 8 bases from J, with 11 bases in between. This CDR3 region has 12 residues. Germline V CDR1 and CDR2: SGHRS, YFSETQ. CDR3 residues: CASSSVEVEAFF. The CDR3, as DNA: TGCGCCAGCAGCTCCGTAGAAGTAGAAGCTTTCTTT.

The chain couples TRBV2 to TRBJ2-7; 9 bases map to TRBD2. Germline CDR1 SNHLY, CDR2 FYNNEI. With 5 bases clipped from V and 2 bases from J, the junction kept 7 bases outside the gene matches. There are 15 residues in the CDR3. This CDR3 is CASSIERGDPYEQYF. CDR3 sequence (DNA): TGTGCCAGCAGTATAGAGCGGGGGGACCCCTACGAGCAGTACTTC.

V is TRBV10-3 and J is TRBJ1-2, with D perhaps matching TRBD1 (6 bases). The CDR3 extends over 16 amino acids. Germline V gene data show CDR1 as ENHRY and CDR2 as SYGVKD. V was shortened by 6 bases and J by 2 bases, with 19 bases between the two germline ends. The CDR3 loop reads CAISPSRTGANYGYTF. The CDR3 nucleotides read TGTGCCATCAGCCCCTCCAGGACGGGGGCGAACTATGGCTACACCTTC.

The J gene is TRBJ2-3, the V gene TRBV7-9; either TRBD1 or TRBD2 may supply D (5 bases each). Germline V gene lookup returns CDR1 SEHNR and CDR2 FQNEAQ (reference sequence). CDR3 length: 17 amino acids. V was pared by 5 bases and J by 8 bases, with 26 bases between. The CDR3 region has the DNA TGTGCCAGCAGCCCCTCAATTCCGGGACGGACAACCCCTACGCAGTATTTT. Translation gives CASSPSIPGRTTPTQYF.

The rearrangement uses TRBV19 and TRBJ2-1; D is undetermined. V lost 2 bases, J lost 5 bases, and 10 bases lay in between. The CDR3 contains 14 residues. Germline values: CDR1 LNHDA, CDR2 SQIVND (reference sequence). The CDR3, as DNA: TGTGCCAGTAGTATACCCCCCCTTGACAATGAGCAGTTCTTC. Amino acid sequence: CASSIPPLDNEQFF.

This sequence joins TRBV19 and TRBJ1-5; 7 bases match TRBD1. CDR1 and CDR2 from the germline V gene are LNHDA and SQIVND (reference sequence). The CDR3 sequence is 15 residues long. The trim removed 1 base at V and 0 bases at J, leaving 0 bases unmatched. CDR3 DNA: TGTGCCAGTAGTATAGGGACAGGTAGCAATCAGCCCCAGCATTTT. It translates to CASSIGTGSNQPQHF.

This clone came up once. The CDR3 reads CASSHWTSGYSYNEQFF. In DNA, the CDR3 is TGTGCCAGCAGCCACTGGACTAGCGGATACTCCTACAATGAGCAGTTCTTC. V is TRBV14 and J is TRBJ2-1; 10 bases align to TRBD2. There are 17 residues in the CDR3. Trimming cost V 3 bases and J 0 bases; bases outside gene matches: 5. CDR1 and CDR2 from the germline V gene are SGHDN and FVKESK.

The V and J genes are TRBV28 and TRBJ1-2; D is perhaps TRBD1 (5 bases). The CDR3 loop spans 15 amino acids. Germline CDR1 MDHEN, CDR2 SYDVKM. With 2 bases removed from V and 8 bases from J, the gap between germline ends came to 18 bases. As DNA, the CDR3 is TGTGCCAGCAGTTTAGGAGGGGCAGGGCAGGAGGGCTACACCTTC. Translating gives CASSLGGAGQEGYTF.

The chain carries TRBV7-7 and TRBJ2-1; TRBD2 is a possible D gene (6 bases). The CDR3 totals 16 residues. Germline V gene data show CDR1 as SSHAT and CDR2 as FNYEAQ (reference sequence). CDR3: CASGLLGRNVYNEQFF. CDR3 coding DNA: TGTGCTAGCGGACTACTCGGACGGAACGTGTACAATGAGCAGTTCTTC.

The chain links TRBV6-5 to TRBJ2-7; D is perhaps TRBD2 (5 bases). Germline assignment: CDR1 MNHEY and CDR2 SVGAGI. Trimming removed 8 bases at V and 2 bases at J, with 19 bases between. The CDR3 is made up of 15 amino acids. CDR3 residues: CASPGSTPNPYEQYF. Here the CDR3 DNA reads TGTGCCAGCCCGGGAAGCACCCCCAACCCCTACGAGCAGTACTTC.

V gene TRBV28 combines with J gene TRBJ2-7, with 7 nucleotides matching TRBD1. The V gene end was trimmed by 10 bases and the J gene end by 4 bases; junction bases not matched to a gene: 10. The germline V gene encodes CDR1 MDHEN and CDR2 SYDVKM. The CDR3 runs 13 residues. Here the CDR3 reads CATQDRVRYEQYF. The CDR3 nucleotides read TGTGCCACCCAAGACAGGGTTCGGTACGAGCAGTACTTC. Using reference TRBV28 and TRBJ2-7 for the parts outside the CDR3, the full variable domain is DVKVTQSSRYLVKRTGEKVFLECVQDMDHENMFWYRQDPGLGLRLIYFSYDVKMKEKGDIPEGYSVSREKKERFSLILESASTNQTSMYLCATQDRVRYEQYFGPGTRLTVT.

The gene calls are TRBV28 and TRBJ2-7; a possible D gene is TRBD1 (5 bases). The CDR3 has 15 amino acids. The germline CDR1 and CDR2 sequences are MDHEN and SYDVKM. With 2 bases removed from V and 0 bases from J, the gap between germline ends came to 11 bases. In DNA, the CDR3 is TGTGCCAGCAGTTTAAGGACACCTCACTCCTACGAGCAGTACTTC. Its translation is CASSLRTPHSYEQYF.

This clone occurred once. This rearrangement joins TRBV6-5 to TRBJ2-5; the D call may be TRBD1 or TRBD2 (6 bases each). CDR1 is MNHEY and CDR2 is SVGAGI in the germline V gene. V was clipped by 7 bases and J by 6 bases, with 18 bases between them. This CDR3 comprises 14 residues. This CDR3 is CASTDPGAGKTQYF. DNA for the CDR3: TGTGCCAGCACCGATCCGGGGGCCGGAAAGACCCAGTACTTC.

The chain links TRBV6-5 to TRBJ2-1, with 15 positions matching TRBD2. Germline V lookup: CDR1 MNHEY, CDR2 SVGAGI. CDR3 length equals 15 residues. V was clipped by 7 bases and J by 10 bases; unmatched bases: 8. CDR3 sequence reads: CASMYEGLAGGEQFF. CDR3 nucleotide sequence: TGTGCCAGCATGTACGAAGGACTAGCGGGGGGGGAGCAGTTCTTC.

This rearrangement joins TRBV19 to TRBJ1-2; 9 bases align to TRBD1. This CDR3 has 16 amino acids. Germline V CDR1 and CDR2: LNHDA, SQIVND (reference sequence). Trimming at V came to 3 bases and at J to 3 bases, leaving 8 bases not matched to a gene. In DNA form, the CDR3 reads TGTGCCAGTAGTATTCGAGGACAGGGGATAGACTATGGCTACACCTTC. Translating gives CASSIRGQGIDYGYTF. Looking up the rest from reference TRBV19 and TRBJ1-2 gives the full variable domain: DGGITQSPKYLFRKEGQNVTLSCEQNLNHDAMYWYRQDPGQGLRLIYYSQIVNDFQKGDIAEGYSVSREKKESFPLTVTSAQKNPTAFYLCASSIRGQGIDYGYTFGSGTRLTVV.

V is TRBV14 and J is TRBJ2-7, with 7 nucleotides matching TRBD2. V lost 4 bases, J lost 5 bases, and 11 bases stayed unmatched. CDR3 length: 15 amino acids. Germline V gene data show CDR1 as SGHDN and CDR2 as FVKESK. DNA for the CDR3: TGTGCCAGCAGCCTCTCGCGGGGAGGGTGGAACGAGCAGTACTTC. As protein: CASSLSRGGWNEQYF.

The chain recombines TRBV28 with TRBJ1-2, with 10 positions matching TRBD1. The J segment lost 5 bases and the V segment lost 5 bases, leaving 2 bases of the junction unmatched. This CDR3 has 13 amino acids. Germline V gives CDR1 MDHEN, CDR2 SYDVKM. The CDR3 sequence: CASSGQGDYGYTF. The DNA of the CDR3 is TGTGCCAGCAGTGGACAGGGGGATTATGGCTACACCTTC.

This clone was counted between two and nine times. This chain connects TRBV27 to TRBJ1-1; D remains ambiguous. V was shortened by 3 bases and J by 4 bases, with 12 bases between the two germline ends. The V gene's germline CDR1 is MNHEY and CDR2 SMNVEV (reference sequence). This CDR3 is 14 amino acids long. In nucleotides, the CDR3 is TGTGCCAGCAGTTTCTTGGGTTTTGGCACTGAAGCTTTCTTT. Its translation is CASSFLGFGTEAFF.

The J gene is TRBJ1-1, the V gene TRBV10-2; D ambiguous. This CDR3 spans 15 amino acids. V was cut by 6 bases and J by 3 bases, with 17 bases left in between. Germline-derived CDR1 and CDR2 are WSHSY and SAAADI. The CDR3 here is CASRAGNEPYTEAFF. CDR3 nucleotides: TGCGCCAGCAGGGCCGGAAACGAACCCTACACTGAAGCTTTCTTT.

CDR3 sequence (DNA): TGTGCCAGCAGCTTAGATATCTTAGCGGACCCCTACGAGCAGTACTTC. It codes for CASSLDILADPYEQYF. This rearrangement joins TRBV7-9 to TRBJ2-7, with D maybe TRBD2 (6 bases). Germline CDR1 SEHNR, CDR2 FQNEAQ (reference sequence). V lost 1 base to trimming and J lost 2 bases, with 15 bases between them. The CDR3 extends over 16 amino acids.

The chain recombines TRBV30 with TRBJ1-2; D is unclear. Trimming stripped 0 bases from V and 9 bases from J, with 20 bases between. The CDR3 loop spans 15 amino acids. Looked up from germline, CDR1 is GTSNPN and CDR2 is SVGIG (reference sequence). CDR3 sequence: CAWSVYPPQGRSYTF. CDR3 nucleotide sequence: TGTGCCTGGAGTGTATACCCCCCCCAAGGTCGGAGCTACACCTTC.

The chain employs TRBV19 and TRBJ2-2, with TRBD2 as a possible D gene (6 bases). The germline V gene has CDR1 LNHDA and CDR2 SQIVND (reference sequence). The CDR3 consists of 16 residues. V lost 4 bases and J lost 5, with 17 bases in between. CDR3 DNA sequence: TGTGCCAGTAGTAGCCGGGACCGCCGGGGGACCGGGGAGCTGTTTTTT. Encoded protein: CASSSRDRRGTGELFF.

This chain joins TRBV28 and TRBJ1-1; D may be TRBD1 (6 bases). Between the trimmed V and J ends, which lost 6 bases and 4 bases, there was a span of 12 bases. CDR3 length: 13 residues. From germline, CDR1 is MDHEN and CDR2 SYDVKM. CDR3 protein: CASREDRSTEAFF. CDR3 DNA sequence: TGTGCCAGCAGAGAAGACAGGTCCACTGAAGCTTTCTTT.

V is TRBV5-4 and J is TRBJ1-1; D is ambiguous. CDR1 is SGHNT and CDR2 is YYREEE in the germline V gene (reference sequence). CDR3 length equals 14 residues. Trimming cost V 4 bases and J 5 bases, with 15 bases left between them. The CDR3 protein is CASSDNPGDTEAFF. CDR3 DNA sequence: TGTGCCAGCAGCGACAACCCCGGGGATACTGAAGCTTTCTTT.

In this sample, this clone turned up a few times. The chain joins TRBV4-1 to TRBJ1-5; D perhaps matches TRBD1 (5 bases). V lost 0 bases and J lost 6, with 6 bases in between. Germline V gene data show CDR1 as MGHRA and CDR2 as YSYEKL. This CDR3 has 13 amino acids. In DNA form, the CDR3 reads TGCGCCAGCAGCCAAGATCAGGGTCAGCCCCAGCATTTT. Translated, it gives CASSQDQGQPQHF.

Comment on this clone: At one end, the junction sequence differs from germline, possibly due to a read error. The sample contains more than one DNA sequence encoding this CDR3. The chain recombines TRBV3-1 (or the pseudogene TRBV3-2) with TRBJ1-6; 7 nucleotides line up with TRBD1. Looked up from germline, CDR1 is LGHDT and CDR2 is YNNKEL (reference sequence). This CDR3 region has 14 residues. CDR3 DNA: TGTGCCAGCAGCCGCGGACAGGATAACTCACCCCTCCACTTT. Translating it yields CASSRGQDNSPLHF.